The 14 T cell receptor beta chains listed next were all sequenced from one sample in a study of shared clonotypes between healthy human individuals. Profiling relied on immunoSEQ multiplex PCR, and the TCRdb table lists in-frame clones only, not all of them. The sample includes 1.6 million or so clones, 97% to 99% of them seen just once. The specimen sequenced was naive CD4+ T cells sorted from blood. Subset noted: CD45RA+ positively selected. These receptors were taken from a man aged 30-40 years in good health.

The chain couples TRBV11-3 to TRBJ2-5; 8 bases agree with TRBD1. Germline V CDR1 and CDR2: SGHNT, YENEEA. The CDR3 is 15 amino acids. The J segment lost 4 bases and the V segment lost 5 bases, leaving 9 bases of the junction unmatched. CDR3 amino acids: CASSQEATGAETQYF. The DNA of the CDR3 is TGTGCCAGCAGCCAGGAGGCGACAGGGGCAGAGACCCAGTACTTC. The complete variable domain, with remaining parts taken from reference TRBV11-3 and TRBJ2-5, reads EAGVVQSPRYKIIEKKQPVAFWCNPISGHNTLYWYLQNLGQGPELLIRYENEEAVDDSQLPKDRFSAERLKGVDSTLKIQPAELGDSAVYLCASSQEATGAETQYFGPGTRLLVL.

The chain uses TRBV14 and TRBJ2-7; TRBD1 matches 7 bases. This CDR3 region has 13 residues. V shed 7 bases, J shed 6 bases, and the junction held 9 bases outside the gene matches. The germline CDR1 and CDR2 sequences are SGHDN and FVKESK. In nucleotides, the CDR3 is TGTGCCAGCACCCTGACAGGGTTCGGCGAGCAGTACTTC. Translation: CASTLTGFGEQYF. The whole variable domain, filled in from reference TRBV14 and TRBJ2-7, reads EAGVTQFPSHSVIEKGQTVTLRCDPISGHDNLYWYRRVMGKEIKFLLHFVKESKQDESGMPNNRFLAERTGGTYSTLKVQPAELEDSGVYFCASTLTGFGEQYFGPGTRLTVT.

The V call is TRBV7-9, the J call TRBJ2-5; 11 nucleotides agree with TRBD1. Germline assignment: CDR1 SEHNR and CDR2 FQNEAQ (reference sequence). Trimming at V came to 5 bases and at J to 1 base, leaving 3 bases not matched to a gene. CDR3 length: 15 amino acids. DNA of the CDR3: TGTGCCAGCAGCAAGGACAGGGGGCCCCAAGAGACCCAGTACTTC. Translating gives CASSKDRGPQETQYF.

The chain employs TRBV9 and TRBJ2-1, with D hard to call. This CDR3 has 17 amino acids. Trimming shortened V by 0 bases and J by 4 bases, and 17 bases separated the two germline ends. The germline CDR1 and CDR2 sequences are SGDLS and YYNGEE. CDR3: CASSVGAQTLGYNEQFF. CDR3 sequence (DNA): TGTGCCAGCAGCGTAGGGGCACAGACCCTCGGGTACAATGAGCAGTTCTTC.

The J gene is TRBJ2-2, the V gene TRBV18, with D perhaps matching TRBD2 (6 bases). This CDR3 contains 15 residues. Trimming stripped 6 bases from V and 3 bases from J, with 14 bases between. CDR1 is KGHSH and CDR2 is LQKENI in the germline V gene. The CDR3 spells CASSSGTSHTGELFF. CDR3 coding DNA: TGTGCCAGCTCCTCCGGGACTTCCCACACCGGGGAGCTGTTTTTT. Looking up the rest from reference TRBV18 and TRBJ2-2 gives the full variable domain: NAGVMQNPRHLVRRRGQEARLRCSPMKGHSHVYWYRQLPEEGLKFMVYLQKENIIDESGMPKERFSAEFPKEGPSILRIQQVVRGDSAAYFCASSSGTSHTGELFFGEGSRLTVL.

This rearrangement joins TRBV9 to TRBJ2-3; 13 bases are shared with TRBD2. The CDR3 length is 16 residues. The V gene end was trimmed by 4 bases and the J gene end by 5 bases; junction bases not matched to a gene: 7. Germline V gene lookup returns CDR1 SGDLS and CDR2 YYNGEE. As DNA, the CDR3 is TGTGCCAGCAGCAAAACTAGCGGGAGGGTGCTAGATACGCAGTATTTT. Translated, it gives CASSKTSGRVLDTQYF.

A remark on this clone: Other DNA sequences within the sample encode an identical CDR3. The V and J genes are TRBV28 and TRBJ2-7; no definite D call. In germline, CDR1 is MDHEN, CDR2 SYDVKM. The CDR3 length is 10 residues. V was shortened by 2 bases and J by 7 bases, with 3 bases between the two germline ends. Here the CDR3 reads CASSLKEQYF. CDR3 in DNA: TGTGCCAGCAGTTTAAAGGAGCAGTACTTC.

The rearrangement uses TRBV5-6 and TRBJ2-1; no firm D call. Trimming removed 1 base from V and 6 bases from J, with 11 bases in between. CDR1 and CDR2 (germline): SGHDT, YYEEEE. The CDR3 loop spans 14 amino acids. Here the CDR3 DNA reads TGTGCCAGCAGCTTGTACCTAGAAATCAATGAGCAGTTCTTC. Protein product: CASSLYLEINEQFF. The full variable domain, its missing parts supplied by reference TRBV5-6 and TRBJ2-1, is DAGVTQSPTHLIKTRGQQVTLRCSPKSGHDTVSWYQQALGQGPQFIFQYYEEEERQRGNFPDRFSGHQFPNYSSELNVNALLLGDSALYLCASSLYLEINEQFFGPGTRLTVL.

The V and J genes are TRBV27 and TRBJ2-7; 9 bases fit TRBD1. The CDR3 length is 18 residues. Germline CDR1 reads MNHEY; CDR2 reads SMNVEV (reference sequence). Germline trimming cut 5 bases from V and 2 bases from J; bases unmatched to any gene: 16. The CDR3 loop is CASSGRIGRTGEAYEQYF. The CDR3 DNA follows: TGTGCCAGCAGTGGCCGAATTGGGAGGACAGGGGAAGCCTACGAGCAGTACTTC.

The rearrangement links TRBV19 to TRBJ2-1; 12 bases line up with TRBD2. Germline V gives CDR1 LNHDA, CDR2 SQIVND (reference sequence). With V trimmed by 3 bases and J by 4 bases, 4 bases remained unmatched. The CDR3 length is 16 residues. The CDR3 bases are TGTGCCAGTAGTATCTTGACTAGCGGGGGTTACAATGAGCAGTTCTTC. Translated, it gives CASSILTSGGYNEQFF.

J is TRBJ2-1 and V is TRBV7-3, with 8 bases that match TRBD2. CDR3 size: 13 residues. CDR1 is SGHTA, CDR2 FQGTGA, per germline. V shed 5 bases, J shed 8 bases, and the junction held 5 bases outside the gene matches. CDR3 in DNA: TGTGCCAGCAGCATCGGACTAGCCTATGAGCAGTTCTTC. This gives the protein CASSIGLAYEQFF.

The genes are TRBV5-1 and TRBJ2-7; TRBD2 is a possible D gene (5 bases). The CDR3 has 15 residues. CDR1 and CDR2 (germline): SGHRS, YFSETQ. V was trimmed by 2 bases and J by 2 bases, leaving 14 bases between them. CDR3 protein: CASSFPGTRPYEQYF. In DNA, the CDR3 is TGCGCCAGCAGCTTCCCGGGAACCCGCCCCTACGAGCAGTACTTC.

About this clone: Other nucleotide sequences from this sample produce the same CDR3. V usage is TRBV20-1 and J usage is TRBJ2-1, with no clear D. The CDR3 has 10 residues. In germline, CDR1 is DFQATT, CDR2 SNEGSKA (reference sequence). Trimming pared 5 bases from V and 7 bases from J, leaving 6 bases between. CDR3 protein: CSASRNEQFF. DNA of the CDR3: TGCAGTGCTTCACGAAATGAGCAGTTCTTC.

The chain carries TRBV7-2 and TRBJ2-2; 13 bases match TRBD2. CDR1 is SGHTA, CDR2 FQGNSA, per germline. The junction had 11 bases not matched to a gene; V was cut back by 11 bases and J by 5 bases. The CDR3 length is 16 residues. Written as DNA, the CDR3 is TGTGCCCGAGGTGGGACTAGCGGGATAACGACCGGGGAGCTGTTTTTT. This translates into CARGGTSGITTGELFF.